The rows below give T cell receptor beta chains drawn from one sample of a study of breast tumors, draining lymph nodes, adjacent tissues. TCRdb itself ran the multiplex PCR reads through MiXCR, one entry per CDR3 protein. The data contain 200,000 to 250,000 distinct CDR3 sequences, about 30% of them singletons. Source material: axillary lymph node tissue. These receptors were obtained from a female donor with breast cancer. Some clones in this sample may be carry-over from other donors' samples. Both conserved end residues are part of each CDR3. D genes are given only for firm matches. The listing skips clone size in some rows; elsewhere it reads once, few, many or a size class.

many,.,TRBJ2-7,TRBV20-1,CSARDRGQLYEQYF,TGCAGTGCTAGAGATCGCGGACAGCTATACGAGCAGTACTTC
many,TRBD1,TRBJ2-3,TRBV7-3,CASNLDRGTDTQYF,TGTGCCAGCAACTTAGACAGGGGGACAGATACGCAGTATTTT
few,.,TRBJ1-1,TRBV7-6,CASSPQATNTEAFF,TGTGCCAGCAGCCCACAGGCGACCAACACTGAAGCTTTCTTT
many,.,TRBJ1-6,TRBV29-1,CSVRDTDNSPLHF,TGCAGCGTTCGGGACACAGATAATTCACCCCTCCACTTT
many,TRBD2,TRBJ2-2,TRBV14,CASSHLAGTGELFF,TGTGCCAGCAGCCATTTAGCGGGCACCGGGGAGCTGTTTTTT
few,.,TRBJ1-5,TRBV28,CASKNRGRENQPQHF,TGTGCCAGCAAAAATAGAGGCAGGGAAAATCAGCCCCAGCATTTT
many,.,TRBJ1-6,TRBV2,CASMAGNSPLHF,TGTGCCAGCATGGCAGGAAATTCACCCCTCCACTTT
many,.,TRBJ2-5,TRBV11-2,CASSSFGAETQYF,TGTGCCAGCAGCTCATTTGGAGCAGAGACCCAGTACTTC
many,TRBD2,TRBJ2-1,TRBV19,CASRPGGLAANEQFF,TGTGCGTCCCGTCCTGGCGGACTAGCGGCCAATGAGCAGTTCTTC
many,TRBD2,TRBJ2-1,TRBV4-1,CASSQRLAGDIANEQFF,TGCGCCAGCAGCCAACGCCTAGCGGGAGATATCGCGAATGAGCAGTTCTTC
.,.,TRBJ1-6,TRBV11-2,CASSLEGGTDSPLHF,TGTGCCAGCAGCTTAGAAGGGGGAACCGATTCACCCCTCCACTTT
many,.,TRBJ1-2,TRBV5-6,CASSLSRLYGYTF,TGTGCCAGCAGCTTGAGTCGGTTATATGGCTACACCTTC
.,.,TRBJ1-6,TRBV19,CASSASGLAGNSPLHF,TGTGCCAGTAGTGCCTCGGGACTAGCGGGTAATTCACCCCTCCACTTT
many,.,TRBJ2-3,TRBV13,CASRRRGGSTDTQYF,TGTGCCAGCAGGCGCCGGGGCGGGAGCACAGATACGCAGTATTTT
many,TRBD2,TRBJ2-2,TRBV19,CASSISAGVNTGELFF,TGTGCCAGTAGTATATCAGCGGGAGTAAACACCGGGGAGCTGTTTTTT
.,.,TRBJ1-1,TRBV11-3,CASSRSRSGANTEAFF,TGTGCCAGCAGCCGATCGCGCTCCGGGGCTAATACTGAAGCTTTCTTT
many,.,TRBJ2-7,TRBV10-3,CAITGTDKYEQYF,TGTGCCATCACCGGGACTGACAAGTACGAGCAGTACTTC
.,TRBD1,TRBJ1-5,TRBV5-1,CASRNWTGGFGNQPQHF,TGCGCCAGCAGAAACTGGACAGGGGGTTTTGGCAATCAGCCCCAGCATTTT
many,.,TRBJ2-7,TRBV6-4,CASRLEEGGPYEQYF,TGTGCCAGCAGGCTGGAAGAGGGGGGGCCCTACGAGCAGTACTTC
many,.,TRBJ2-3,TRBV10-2,CASSQGGTQYF,TGCGCCAGCAGCCAAGGGGGGACGCAGTATTTT
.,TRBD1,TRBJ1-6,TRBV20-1,CSAPLPDRERSPLHF,TGCAGTGCTCCTCTCCCGGACAGGGAGAGGTCACCCCTCCACTTT
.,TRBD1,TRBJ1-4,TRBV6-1,CASRGQGRDEKLFF,TGTGCCAGCAGGGGACAGGGGAGGGATGAAAAACTGTTTTTT
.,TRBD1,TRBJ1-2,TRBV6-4,CASAQGVTIYGYTF,TGTGCCAGCGCTCAGGGGGTCACTATCTATGGCTACACCTTC
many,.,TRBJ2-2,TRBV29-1,CSVEDGRFRLFF,TGCAGCGTTGAAGATGGCCGGTTCAGGCTGTTTTTT
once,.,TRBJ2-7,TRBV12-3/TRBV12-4,CASSQEFAPGPVLRREYF,TGTGCCAGCAGCCAAGAATTCGCCCCAGGGCCGGTCTTGAGGCGAGAGTACTTC
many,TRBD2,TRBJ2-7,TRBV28,CASSLDLGTSGFYEQYF,TGTGCCAGCAGTCTAGATCTAGGGACTAGCGGATTCTACGAGCAGTACTTC
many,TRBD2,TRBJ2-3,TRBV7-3,CASSLAGGLAGNTQYF,TGTGCCAGCAGCTTAGCGGGAGGCCTAGCGGGAAATACGCAGTATTTT
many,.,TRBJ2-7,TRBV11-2,CASSGVGFGSVYEQYF,TGTGCCAGCAGTGGGGTGGGTTTCGGGAGTGTCTACGAGCAGTACTTC
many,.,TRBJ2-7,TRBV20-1,CSARDLRDPTYEQYF,TGCAGTGCTAGAGATTTGCGGGATCCAACCTACGAGCAGTACTTC
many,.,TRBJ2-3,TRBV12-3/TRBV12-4,CASSLVLAIQYF,TGTGCCAGCAGTTTAGTCCTAGCCATACAGTATTTT
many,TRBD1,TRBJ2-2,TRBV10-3,CAVGQDTGELFF,TGTGCCGTCGGACAGGACACCGGGGAGCTGTTTTTT
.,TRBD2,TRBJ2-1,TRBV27,CASTSGGNEQFF,TGTGCCAGCACTAGCGGGGGCAATGAGCAGTTCTTC
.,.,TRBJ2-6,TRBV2,CASTPVLAFTGELFFGANVLTF,.
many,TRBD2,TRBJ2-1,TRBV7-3,CASSPGLAGYNEQFF,TGTGCCAGCAGCCCAGGACTAGCGGGATACAATGAGCAGTTCTTC
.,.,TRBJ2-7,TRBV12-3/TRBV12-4,CASNLAAGVEQYF,TGTGCCAGCAACTTAGCGGCCGGGGTCGAGCAGTACTTC
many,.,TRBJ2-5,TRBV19,CASSIDPETQYF,TGTGCCAGTAGTATAGATCCAGAGACCCAGTACTTC
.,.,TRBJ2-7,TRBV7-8,CASSLGDRRAAEQYF,TGTGCCAGCAGCTTAGGAGACAGGAGGGCCGCCGAGCAGTACTTC
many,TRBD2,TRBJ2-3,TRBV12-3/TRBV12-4,CASSSQLSGLKLDTQYF,TGTGCCAGCAGTTCTCAGCTTAGCGGGCTAAAGTTAGATACGCAGTATTTT
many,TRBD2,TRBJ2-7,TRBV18,CASSPPSAGRYEQYF,TGTGCCAGCTCACCACCATCAGCGGGAAGGTACGAGCAGTACTTC
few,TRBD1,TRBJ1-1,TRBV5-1,CASSLGQGFATEAFF,TGCGCCAGCAGCTTGGGACAGGGGTTCGCCACTGAAGCTTTCTTT
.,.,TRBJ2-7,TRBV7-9,CASSRVDAEQYF,TGTGCCAGCAGTAGGGTGGATGCCGAGCAGTACTTC
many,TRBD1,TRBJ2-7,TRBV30,CAWSWGQGAYEQYF,TGTGCCTGGAGTTGGGGGCAGGGGGCCTACGAGCAGTACTTC
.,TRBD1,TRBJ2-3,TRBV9,CASSVVGGGQGQYF,TGTGCCAGCAGCGTAGTAGGGGGGGGACAGGGGCAGTATTTT
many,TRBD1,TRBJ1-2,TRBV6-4,CASSPGQGRRGYTF,TGTGCCAGCAGCCCGGGACAGGGCCGGAGAGGCTACACCTTC
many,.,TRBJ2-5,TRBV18,CASSPVTETQYF,TGTGCCAGCTCACCAGTCACAGAGACCCAGTACTTC
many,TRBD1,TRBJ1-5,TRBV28,CASSSGTGGNQPQHF,TGTGCCAGCAGTTCCGGGACAGGGGGCAATCAGCCCCAGCATTTT
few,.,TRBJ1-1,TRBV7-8,CASSRGTGWNTEAFF,TGTGCCAGCAGCAGAGGGACGGGCTGGAACACTGAAGCTTTCTTT
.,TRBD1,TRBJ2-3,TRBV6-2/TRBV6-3,CASSYGQGRDTQYF,TGTGCCAGCAGTTACGGACAGGGGAGGGATACGCAGTATTTT
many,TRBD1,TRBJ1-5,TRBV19,CASSGAGGRDNQPQHF,TGTGCCAGTAGTGGGGCAGGGGGCCGGGACAATCAGCCCCAGCATTTT
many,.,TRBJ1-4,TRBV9,CASSVGSRVAGEKLFF,TGTGCCAGCAGCGTAGGGTCCAGGGTGGCGGGTGAAAAACTGTTTTTT
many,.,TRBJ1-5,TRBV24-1,CATSVPHGGRQPQHF,TGTGCCACCAGTGTACCCCATGGGGGTCGACAGCCCCAGCATTTT
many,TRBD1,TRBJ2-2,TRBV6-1,CASRLTGASKRELFF,TGTGCCAGCAGGTTAACAGGGGCAAGTAAGCGGGAGCTGTTTTTT
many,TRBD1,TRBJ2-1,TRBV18,CASSPRQGYNEQFF,TGTGCCAGCTCACCAAGACAGGGCTACAATGAGCAGTTCTTC
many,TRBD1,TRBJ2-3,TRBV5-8,CASSLGTGASTDTQYF,TGTGCCAGCAGCTTGGGGACAGGGGCCTCCACAGATACGCAGTATTTT
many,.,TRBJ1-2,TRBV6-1,CASSEGGPNYGYTF,TGTGCCAGCAGTGAAGGGGGGCCAAACTATGGCTACACCTTC
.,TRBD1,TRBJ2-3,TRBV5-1,CASSLGTGVRTDTQYF,TGCGCCAGCAGCTTGGGGACAGGGGTGAGGACTGATACGCAGTATTTT
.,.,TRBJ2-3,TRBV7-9,CASSPAWGTDTQYF,TGTGCCAGCAGCCCTGCGTGGGGGACAGATACGCAGTATTTT
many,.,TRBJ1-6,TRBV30,CAWSHRVLRNSPLHF,TGTGCCTGGAGTCACAGGGTTTTGCGCAATTCACCCCTCCACTTT
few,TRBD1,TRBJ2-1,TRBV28,CASSLGQGRDNEQFF,TGTGCCAGCAGTTTGGGACAGGGGAGAGACAATGAGCAGTTCTTC